Below are 27 T cell receptor beta chains sequenced from a single sample in a study of blood T cell repertoires in COVID-19. Generated by immunoSEQ multiplex PCR, the TCRdb table keeps only in-frame clones and is missing some. The profile covers tens of thousands of clones, with roughly 76% appearing a single time and 4% to 6% taken by the ten largest. The sample was peripheral blood. The receptor source for this set is a man aged 80 or over with COVID-19, enrolled during active disease.

This clone came up once. The chain couples TRBV5-1 to TRBJ1-2; D is possibly TRBD1 (6 bases). With 5 bases removed from V and 5 bases from J, the gap between germline ends came to 10 bases. The CDR3 covers 12 residues. Germline CDR1 reads SGHRS; CDR2 reads YFSETQ. CDR3 sequence reads: CASRDRLYGYTF. In DNA form, the CDR3 reads TGCGCCAGCAGAGACAGGCTATATGGCTACACCTTC.

In DNA, the CDR3 is TGTGCCAGCACCTCCCCAGGACAGCCTGGGACCTACGAGCAGTACTTC. Translated: CASTSPGQPGTYEQYF. This chain uses TRBV28 with TRBJ2-7, with D possibly being TRBD1 (6 bases). Trimming left V 7 bases short and J 2 bases short, with 21 bases between. The CDR3 covers 16 residues. Germline values: CDR1 MDHEN, CDR2 SYDVKM.

The genes are TRBV7-9 and TRBJ2-5, with D perhaps TRBD2 (7 bases). The CDR3 loop spans 16 amino acids. Germline V gene data show CDR1 as SEHNR and CDR2 as FQNEAQ (reference sequence). The V gene lost 5 bases and the J gene lost 3 bases, with 19 bases spanning the gap. The CDR3 sequence is CASSPRKGGPEETQYF. The CDR3 DNA reads TGTGCCAGCAGCCCCAGGAAGGGGGGGCCGGAAGAGACCCAGTACTTC.

This chain connects TRBV7-2 to TRBJ2-1; D remains unclear. This CDR3 has 13 amino acids. V lost 5 bases, J lost 4 bases, and 9 bases lay in between. CDR1 SGHTA and CDR2 FQGNSA come from the germline V gene. CDR3 nucleotide sequence: TGTGCCAGCAGCCCGACATTTTACAATGAGCAGTTCTTC. It codes for CASSPTFYNEQFF.

The sample holds a few counts of this clone. The chain couples TRBV10-3 to TRBJ2-3, with 9 bases that match TRBD1. J was trimmed by 3 bases and V by 4 bases; bases with no gene match: 14. This CDR3 is 18 amino acids long. Germline CDR1 is ENHRY and CDR2 is SYGVKD. CDR3 sequence (DNA): TGTGCCATCAGTGTTTCGGTGCGGACAGGGGTTTCTACAGATACGCAGTATTTT. Encoded protein: CAISVSVRTGVSTDTQYF.

The rearrangement joins TRBV7-9 to TRBJ2-3; TRBD2 might be the D (5 bases). Germline CDR1 and CDR2: SEHNR and FQNEAQ (reference sequence). The V and J ends lost 1 base and 4 bases respectively, with 12 bases between them. The CDR3 covers 15 residues. Here the CDR3 reads CASSLGTREADTQYF. The DNA for the CDR3 is TGTGCCAGCAGCTTAGGAACTAGAGAGGCAGATACGCAGTATTTT.

The chain has TRBV30 and TRBJ2-3; weak D call: TRBD2 (5 bases). The CDR3 is 14 residues long. V lost 5 bases to trimming and J lost 0 bases, with 12 bases between them. Germline loops: CDR1 GTSNPN, CDR2 SVGIG (reference sequence). CDR3 nucleotide sequence: TGTGCCTGGGCCCGAACGGGGAGCACAGATACGCAGTATTTT. Translated, it gives CAWARTGSTDTQYF.

The rearrangement uses TRBV27 and TRBJ2-2; D may be TRBD2 (5 bases). This CDR3 has 19 amino acids. Germline CDR1 MNHEY, CDR2 SMNVEV (reference sequence). V was clipped by 1 base and J by 0 bases, with 18 bases between them. The CDR3 sequence is CASSLWALGGGANTGELFF. CDR3 bases: TGTGCCAGCAGTTTATGGGCTCTTGGAGGCGGAGCGAACACCGGGGAGCTGTTTTTT.

This clone was seen once. The V and J genes are TRBV30 and TRBJ1-5, with 9 positions matching TRBD1. CDR1 and CDR2 from the germline V gene are GTSNPN and SVGIG (reference sequence). V lost 3 bases, J lost 10 bases, and 7 bases stayed unmatched. The CDR3 spans 13 residues. CDR3 protein: CAWRRTGEGPQHF. The CDR3 nucleotides are TGTGCCTGGAGAAGGACAGGGGAGGGACCCCAGCATTTT.

The J gene is TRBJ2-2, the V gene TRBV7-9, with D possibly TRBD1 on 5 matching bases. CDR1 is SEHNR and CDR2 is FQNEAQ in the germline V gene (reference sequence). The germline V and J ends were trimmed by 1 base and 1 base, with 10 bases remaining between them. This CDR3 is 16 amino acids long. CDR3 residues: CASSLVGPLNTGELFF. The CDR3 region has the DNA TGTGCCAGCAGCTTAGTGGGGCCCCTGAACACCGGGGAGCTGTTTTTT.

V usage is TRBV25-1 and J usage is TRBJ1-4; the match to TRBD1 covers 7 bases. Germline V gives CDR1 MGHDK, CDR2 SYGVNS. With V trimmed by 9 bases and J by 8 bases, 15 bases remained unmatched. The CDR3 spans 15 residues. As DNA, the CDR3 is TGTGCCAGTCAAGAGGGGGCAGGGATAAACGAAAAACTGTTTTTT. It codes for CASQEGAGINEKLFF. Full variable domain (rest looked up from reference TRBV25-1 and TRBJ1-4): EADIYQTPRYLVIGTGKKITLECSQTMGHDKMYWYQQDPGMELHLIHYSYGVNSTEKGDLSSESTVSRIRTEHFPLTLESARPSHTSQYLCASQEGAGINEKLFFGSGTQLSVL.

This sequence joins TRBV23-1 and TRBJ1-1, with a weak D call TRBD1 (6 bases). TRBV23-1 is annotated as an ORF whose role is uncertain. V lost 3 bases and J lost 1, with 18 bases in between. The CDR3 consists of 17 residues. The CDR3 region is CASSQRMGQGENTEAFF. CDR3 nucleotide sequence: TGCGCCAGCAGTCAGCGGATGGGACAAGGGGAGAACACTGAAGCTTTCTTT.

This chain uses TRBV5-1 with TRBJ2-7; D is possibly TRBD1 (6 bases). The V and J ends lost 6 bases and 3 bases respectively, with 13 bases between them. The CDR3 length is 13 residues. In germline, CDR1 is SGHRS, CDR2 YFSETQ. CDR3 amino acids: CASNPGQNYEQYF. The CDR3 nucleotides are TGCGCCAGCAACCCCGGACAGAACTACGAGCAGTACTTC.

The rearrangement links TRBV21-1 to TRBJ2-6; the DNA was not compared with TRBD2, the D call given in the table. TRBV21-1 is noted as a pseudogene. This CDR3 has 13 amino acids. The CDR3 coding sequence is TGTGCCAGCAGCGAGGATGGGGCCAACGTCCTGACTTTC. This sequence encodes CASSEDGANVLTF.

This chain links TRBV19 with TRBJ2-5, with 11 positions matching TRBD1. V shed 4 bases and J 3 bases; nucleotides not matched to a gene: 1. Germline-derived CDR1 and CDR2 are LNHDA and SQIVND (reference sequence). There are 14 residues in the CDR3. CDR3 residues: CASSRTGGEETQYF. The CDR3 DNA reads TGTGCCAGTAGTAGGACAGGGGGCGAAGAGACCCAGTACTTC.

The gene calls are TRBV5-1 and TRBJ1-1; 8 bases line up with TRBD1. This CDR3 comprises 14 residues. Germline trimming cut 4 bases from V and 3 bases from J; bases unmatched to any gene: 5. CDR1 is SGHRS, CDR2 YFSETQ, per germline. CDR3 nucleotides: TGCGCCAGCAGCCCGGGGACAGGCCACACTGAAGCTTTCTTT. This translates into CASSPGTGHTEAFF.

The chain couples TRBV29-1 to TRBJ2-5; TRBD2 might be the D (7 bases). The CDR3 is 14 residues long. V was clipped by 4 bases and J by 1 base, with 13 bases between them. CDR1 SQVTM and CDR2 ANQGSEA come from the germline V gene. The CDR3 DNA reads as TGCAGCGTTGGGGGGGGCTGGGGCCAAGAGACCCAGTACTTC. The encoded protein is CSVGGGWGQETQYF.

The chain couples TRBV6-1 to TRBJ2-1, with 8 bases identical to TRBD1. The germline gives CDR1 MNHNS, CDR2 SASEGT. The trim removed 3 bases at V and 1 base at J, leaving 2 bases unmatched. The CDR3 is made up of 15 amino acids. The CDR3 DNA follows: TGTGCCAGCAGTGACCGGGACAGGTCCTACAATGAGCAGTTCTTC. Its translation is CASSDRDRSYNEQFF.

The chain joins TRBV9 to TRBJ1-2, with a tentative D call TRBD1 (6 bases). CDR1 SGDLS and CDR2 YYNGEE come from the germline V gene. The length of the CDR3 is 14 residues. The V end lost 6 bases, the J end lost 4 bases, and 16 bases lay between the germline ends. In DNA form, the CDR3 reads TGTGCCAGCAACGGGGGGGCGGAGTTCTATGGCTACACCTTC. Its translation is CASNGGAEFYGYTF.

This clone has only one observation. The gene calls are TRBV30 and TRBJ2-1, with 9 bases that match TRBD1. The CDR3 is 15 amino acids. Per the germline V gene, CDR1 is GTSNPN and CDR2 is SVGIG (reference sequence). With V trimmed by 0 bases and J by 3 bases, 3 bases remained unmatched. In nucleotides, the CDR3 is TGTGCCTGGAGTGTAAGGACAGGGGTCTACAATGAGCAGTTCTTC. As protein: CAWSVRTGVYNEQFF. Using reference TRBV30 and TRBJ2-1 for the parts outside the CDR3, the full variable domain is SQTIHQWPATLVQPVGSPLSLECTVEGTSNPNLYWYRQAAGRGLQLLFYSVGIGQISSEVPQNLSASRPQDRQFILSSKKLLLSDSGFYLCAWSVRTGVYNEQFFGPGTRLTVL.

The V call is TRBV27, the J call TRBJ2-7; TRBD1 matches 9 bases. The V gene end was trimmed by 5 bases and the J gene end by 3 bases; junction bases not matched to a gene: 2. This CDR3 is built from 13 residues. The germline gives CDR1 MNHEY, CDR2 SMNVEV (reference sequence). The CDR3 is CASSGTGIYEQYF. The CDR3 DNA reads as TGTGCCAGCAGTGGGACAGGGATCTACGAGCAGTACTTC.

Only one count was recorded for this clone. V gene TRBV5-1 combines with J gene TRBJ2-1, with 10 bases identical to TRBD1. Per germline, CDR1 SGHRS and CDR2 YFSETQ. V shed 3 bases and J 4 bases; nucleotides not matched to a gene: 7. The CDR3 extends over 16 amino acids. The chain's CDR3 is CASSSGPGQGYNEQFF. DNA for the CDR3: TGCGCCAGCAGCTCTGGACCGGGACAGGGGTACAATGAGCAGTTCTTC.

The V call is TRBV7-6, the J call TRBJ2-5; TRBD2 matches 7 bases. The junction had 13 bases not matched to a gene; V was cut back by 4 bases and J by 5 bases. Looked up from germline, CDR1 is SGHVS and CDR2 is FNYEAQ. The CDR3 is 16 residues long. CDR3 region: CASSSRGGTSGETQYF. CDR3 DNA: TGTGCCAGCAGCTCGAGGGGAGGGACCTCGGGGGAGACCCAGTACTTC.

This sequence joins TRBV19 and TRBJ2-2; TRBD2 matches at 10 bases. With 9 bases clipped from V and 3 bases from J, the junction kept 13 bases outside the gene matches. Germline CDR1 is LNHDA and CDR2 is SQIVND (reference sequence). CDR3 length: 17 residues. CDR3 coding DNA: TGTGCCAGCCGAGTATGGGGCACTAGCGGGGACACCGGGGAGCTGTTTTTT. It specifies CASRVWGTSGDTGELFF.

Only one count was recorded for this clone. CDR3 loop: CASRVAGATNEKLFF. CDR3 nucleotides: TGTGCCAGCAGGGTCGCGGGGGCGACTAATGAAAAACTGTTTTTT. The gene calls are TRBV28 and TRBJ1-4, with D perhaps matching TRBD1 (6 bases). Germline V CDR1 and CDR2: MDHEN, SYDVKM. The V and J ends lost 6 bases and 2 bases respectively, with 13 bases between them. CDR3 length equals 15 residues.

This clone has a handful of counts. This chain joins TRBV10-1 and TRBJ2-4, with D unresolved. V lost 3 bases to trimming and J lost 3 bases, with 6 bases between them. The V gene's germline CDR1 is WNHNN and CDR2 SYGVQD (reference sequence). The CDR3 length is 13 residues. The CDR3 DNA reads as TGCGCCAGCAGTGAATCCTTCAAAAACATTCAGTACTTC. This sequence encodes CASSESFKNIQYF.

The V and J genes are TRBV4-2 and TRBJ1-3; D is unresolved. This CDR3 contains 15 residues. V lost 0 bases and J lost 2, with 8 bases in between. CDR1 is LGHNA and CDR2 is YNFKEQ in the germline V gene. Here the CDR3 DNA reads TGTGCCAGCAGCCAAGATGAGTTGACTGGAAACACCATATATTTT. It specifies CASSQDELTGNTIYF.